The clone carrying this T cell receptor beta chain was picked up a small number of times. Molecular barcoding with unique molecular identifiers was used for the TCRbeta library. TCRdb analysed the PCR reads with MiXCR anew, one entry per CDR3 protein. Counted here are some 340,000 distinct CDR3 sequences, 10% occurring once; the ten biggest clones make up approximately 2.3%. This entry is derived from a study of T-cell reconstitution after alpha-beta-depleted transplantation in children. This CDR3 has 14 amino acids. CDR1 DFQATT and CDR2 SNEGSKA come from the germline V gene (reference sequence). V was shortened by 0 bases and J by 8 bases, with 17 bases between the two germline ends.

The chain uses TRBV20-1 and TRBJ2-7; D is unresolved. The source is a human donor who donated a stem cell graft to a child with acute lymphoblastic leukemia. Sequenced here: PBMCs from the stem cell graft donor, sampled from the stem cell graft. The CDR3 loop is CSARDSARFIQQYF. In DNA, the CDR3 is TGCAGTGCTAGAGATTCGGCCAGGTTCATACAGCAGTACTTC.